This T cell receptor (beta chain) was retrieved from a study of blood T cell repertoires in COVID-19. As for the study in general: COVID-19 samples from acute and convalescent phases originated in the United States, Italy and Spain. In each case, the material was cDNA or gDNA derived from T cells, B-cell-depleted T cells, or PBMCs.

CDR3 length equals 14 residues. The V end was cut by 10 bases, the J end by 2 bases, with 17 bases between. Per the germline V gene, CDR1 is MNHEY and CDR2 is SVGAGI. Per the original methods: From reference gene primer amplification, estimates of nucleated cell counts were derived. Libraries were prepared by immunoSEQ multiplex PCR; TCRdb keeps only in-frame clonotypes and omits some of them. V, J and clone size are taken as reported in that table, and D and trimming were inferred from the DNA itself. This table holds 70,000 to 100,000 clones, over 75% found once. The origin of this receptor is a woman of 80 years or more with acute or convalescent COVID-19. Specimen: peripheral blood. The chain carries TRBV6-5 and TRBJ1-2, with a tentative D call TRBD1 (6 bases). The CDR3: CATKTDSLNYGYTF. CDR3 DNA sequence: TGTGCCACCAAAACGGACAGTTTGAACTATGGCTACACCTTC.